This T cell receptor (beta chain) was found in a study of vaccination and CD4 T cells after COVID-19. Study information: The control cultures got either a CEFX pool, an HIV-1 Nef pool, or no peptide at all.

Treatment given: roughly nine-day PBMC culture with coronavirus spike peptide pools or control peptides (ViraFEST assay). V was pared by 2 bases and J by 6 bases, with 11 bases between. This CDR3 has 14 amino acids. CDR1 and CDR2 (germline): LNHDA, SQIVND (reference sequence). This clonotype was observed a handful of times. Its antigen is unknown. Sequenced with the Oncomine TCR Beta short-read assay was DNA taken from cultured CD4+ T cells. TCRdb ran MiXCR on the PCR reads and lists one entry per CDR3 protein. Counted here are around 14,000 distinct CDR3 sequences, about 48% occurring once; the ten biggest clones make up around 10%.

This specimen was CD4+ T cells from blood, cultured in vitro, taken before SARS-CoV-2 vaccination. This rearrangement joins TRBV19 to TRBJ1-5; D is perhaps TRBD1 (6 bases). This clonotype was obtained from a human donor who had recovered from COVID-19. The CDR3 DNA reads TGTGCCAGTAGTATAAAGGGGACAAGTCAGCCCCAGCATTTT. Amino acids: CASSIKGTSQPQHF.